This T cell receptor (beta chain) was obtained from a study of cytomegalovirus exposure and HLA in healthy donors (dated by TCRdb to about 2017). Describing the broader study: An earlier analysis of approximately 600 of the donors reported 250 to 350 Gb of sequence data and 100 million to 140 million unique TCR beta sequences from some 180 million T cells. Class I and class II HLA loci were covered by the typing at four-digit resolution. The genetic ancestry cluster associated with self-reported Caucasian donors included 81% of the 350 to 500 genotyped donors. In a later analysis, previously published TCR beta repertoires from several hundred donors were re-analyzed and high-resolution HLA genotyping was added so that TCR occurrence patterns could be studied. All discovery cohort repertoires had been generated using a single sequencing platform. Donor age, sex, ethnicity and CMV serostatus were collected together with the repertoire data. Genome-wide SNP genotypes for about 55% of the 666 donors were used in a later genetic analysis, which treated that subset as a discovery cohort. Along with the roughly 700-subject first cohort, a separate validation cohort of roughly 110 different subjects was used. Using immunosequencing, the study profiled T cell repertoires from some 670 subjects and related those repertoires to cytomegalovirus serostatus. The later analysis used no new phenotypic data to find candidate immune exposures, relying instead on TCR beta sequences and their occurrence across donors. An earlier analysis of some 500 of the donors used high-throughput TCR beta sequencing to judge whether each TCR beta V gene segment behaved as functional or pseudogenic. Among about 390 genotyped donors of the cohort, an average of approximately 240,000 unique TCR beta nucleotide sequences were sequenced per donor, about a sixth of them non-productive. To predict cytomegalovirus infection status, the study combined high-throughput TCR immunosequencing, statistical association of individual TCRs with disease status, and machine learning. The study aimed to test whether cataloging public T cell receptors could reveal signatures of past pathogen exposure. An early release that covered about 640 HLA-typed donors contained around 300 gigabases of sequencing data and roughly 84 million unique TCR sequences. Several DR-DQ haplotypes were handled as single units for association and clustering because linkage in the cohort was strong. Typing coverage varied by locus: roughly 629-630 donors for A, B, C, DRB1 and DQB1; roughly 520 for DQA1; more than 600 for DPA1; under 490 for DPB1. On the study overall, not on this receptor specifically: A total of about 150 TCR beta chains were listed by the study as associated with cytomegalovirus. The sequencing pipeline was judged likely to have produced a cluster of highly shared sequence variants as a technical artifact. According to the authors, the approach could potentially be generalized to other disease states and immunological phenotypes. Some 16 rarely observed V segments, including chromosome 9 orphons, were excluded from the earlier analysis of about 610 of the donors because counts were too low. In a later analysis, HLA-associated TCR beta chains showed more clonal expansion and lower generation probabilities than non-associated chains that were equally common. Immune exposure information for the cohort was limited to CMV serostatus. Some IMGT-functional V segments, including TRBV6-2 and TRBV6-3, could not be distinguished by the 87-base-pair reads and were therefore excluded. The classifier was reported to diagnose cytomegalovirus status with high specificity and sensitivity in both the original cohort and the validation cohort. Sequencing depth was assumed to be roughly uniform across donors in the presence/absence analyses, though that assumption may not hold. Compared with the approximately 670-donor mean, donors in an Asian-associated ancestry cluster had fewer N-insertions in productive TCRs, according to a later genetic analysis. Linkage disequilibrium might explain the correlated functional status among segregating V segments, but an unknown experimental factor could not be excluded. In a later analysis, the rate of TCR association differed among HLA loci, with DRB1 alleles having the most associated TCRs and HLA-C alleles having the fewest. A further reported finding was that TCR beta sequences accurately predicted the HLA-A and HLA-B alleles for most subjects in the first cohort. Specific HLA alleles were associated with 18,000 or so TCR beta sequences at a false discovery rate of 0.05 in a later analysis. Most TCR sequences were seen in very few donors, while some public TCRs were found in many individuals. According to a later analysis, most CMV-associated TCR beta chains appeared to be HLA-restricted, and the HLA associations seemed to be driven largely by CMV exposure. In an earlier analysis of 587 of the donors, most TCR beta V segments appeared in productive rearrangements about 87% or about 30% of the time, broadly matching IMGT annotations. An association between a missense DCLRE1C variant and V-gene and J-gene trimming of TCR beta chains was found in a later genetic analysis and replicated in an independent cohort. When HLA alleles, especially DR and DQ, strongly co-occurred, TCR associations were difficult to assign to individual alleles. In vitro tests confirmed that a few of the cytomegalovirus-associated TCR beta chains recognize cytomegalovirus antigens. Only TCR beta chains were sequenced in this cohort, and the absence of alpha or paired-chain data limited detectable features. According to a later analysis, parvovirus B19, influenza, CMV and Epstein-Barr virus appeared linked to several top co-occurrence clusters. HLA typing was unavailable for some donors at each locus, so association tests used only the typed subset.

The cohort consisted of hundreds of healthy bone marrow donors. Cohort members were all nominally healthy when sampled, although unrecorded immune exposures were likely present. The donor tested CMV seronegative and was one of the 352 seronegative cohort members. Each donor provided a peripheral blood sample, and peripheral blood mononuclear cells were used for TCR beta sequencing. Genomic DNA was extracted from the blood cell samples with the Qiagen DNeasy Blood Extraction Kit. A distance of 6 bases separates the germline ends of V and J, which lose 0 bases and 2 bases respectively. CDR1 is given as LNHDA and CDR2 as SQIVND, both from the germline V gene (reference sequence). Including cysteine and phenylalanine, the CDR3 has 14 amino acids. The CDR3 DNA has 42 bases and is translated from base 1. The table lists this clone with a few counts. Its specific antigen is unknown. Per-base quality was not reported, and no clone a single base away is much larger than it.

The method behind the library was the immunoSEQ multiplex PCR assay. For the multiplex PCR, a mixture combining 60 forward primers for TCR Vbeta segments and 13 reverse primers for TCR Jbeta segments was used. A multiplex PCR assay on genomic DNA amplified the CDR3 region of rearranged TCR beta genes. The Illumina HiSeq System was used to sequence the amplified TCR beta libraries as 87-base-pair reads. The authors' pipeline ran thus. A later analysis tallied 75 million to 85 million unique TCR beta chains across the 700 or so repertoires, and 10 million to 11 million of those chains were shared by two or more donors. A nearest-neighbor algorithm error-corrected the raw reads and collapsed the reads into unique sequences, merging closely related sequences to remove PCR and sequencing errors. Alignment of CDR3 sequences to IMGT reference sequences was used to assign V, D and J gene segments. For a sequence to be retained, a match of at least six nucleotides to both a V gene segment and a J gene segment was required. A rearrangement was called productive if the CDR3 had no stop codons and remained in frame with V and J, and every other rearrangement was called non-productive. CDR3 was defined by IMGT convention, running from the second conserved V-encoded cysteine to the conserved J-encoded phenylalanine. The earlier analysis of around 640 of the donors excluded sequences that lacked an unambiguous match to a single V gene segment. An earlier analysis of a few hundred of the donors classified V segments as functional when productive rearrangements were above 56.7% and as segregating when the standard deviation between donors was above 5%. A statistical classification framework was developed to diagnose cytomegalovirus status using the catalog of TCR beta chain sequences. In a later analysis, TCR nucleotide sequences were compared against IMGT/GENE-DB human TR gene sequences so that V and J genes could be assigned. Using the TCRdist pipeline, a later analysis assigned CDR3 sequences along with most-parsimonious VDJ recombination scenarios. In a later analysis, each TCR beta chain was defined by its CDR3 amino acid sequence together with its V-gene family, and reads without a unique V-gene family were excluded. In a later analysis, a few hundred highly shared, low-generation-probability nucleotide sequences were removed to address suspected cross-contamination and a sequencing artifact. In a later analysis, a clonal expansion index was calculated for each public chain from normalized within-repertoire ranks of inferred template counts. In a later analysis, generation probabilities were computed with a VDJ recombination model fitted to out-of-frame rearrangements, and the resulting probabilities were checked against IGoR. In a later analysis, hypergeometric tests were used to score TCR-TCR, TCR-HLA and TCR-CMV co-occurrence, with a repertoire-size bias correction applied to TCR pairs. To estimate false discovery rates, a later analysis permuted the HLA or CMV assignments 20 times. In a later analysis, co-occurring TCRs were grouped using DBSCAN, and TCRdist sequence similarity was added for clustering within HLA-allele-positive subsets. Co-occurrence clustering excluded repertoires with fewer than 30,000 or more than 120,000 public chains, plus five with anomalous nucleotide sharing. TCRdb's version of the immuneACCESS table is confined to in-frame rearrangements and falls short of the full clone set. An unresolved V gene accounts for under half of the shortfall where checked; the remainder is of unknown origin. Clone size and the V and J calls come from that table; the DNA yielded D and trimming. In this sample the table shows 95,000 to 150,000 clones, around 67% of which occur a single time. The top ten clones comprise over 3.5% of the sample.

This TCR was sampled from a middle-aged woman in good health and CMV-seronegative. Sequences were obtained from PBMCs. Here the chain combines TRBV19 and TRBJ2-3, with the D gene not clear enough to name. The nucleotide sequence reads TGTGCCAGTAGTATAGATGAGAACACAGATACGCAGTATTTT. Translated, it reads CASSIDENTDTQYF.